Below, 4 T cell receptor beta chains from the same sample are listed, as sequenced in a study of control samples from healthy donors and cancer patients. Produced via immunoSEQ multiplex PCR; TCRdb's table is partial and in-frame only. Among 160,000 or so clones listed, 90% to 95% were seen once. The sequenced sample was PBMCs. These receptors were taken from a man in his fifties or sixties with colorectal cancer.

In nucleotides, the CDR3 is TGCGCCAGCAGCCAAGCAGACAGGGACTCTGGAAACACCATATATTTT. The encoded protein is CASSQADRDSGNTIYF. The genes are TRBV4-1 and TRBJ1-3; the match to TRBD1 covers 7 bases. CDR3 size: 16 residues. Trimming at V came to 1 base and at J to 0 bases, leaving 3 bases not matched to a gene. Germline V gives CDR1 MGHRA, CDR2 YSYEKL.

The chain combines TRBV3-1 (or the pseudogene TRBV3-2) with TRBJ1-3; 9 positions agree with TRBD1. There are 16 residues in the CDR3. V was pared by 3 bases and J by 0 bases, with 3 bases of the junction left unmatched. The V gene's germline CDR1 is LGHDT and CDR2 YNNKEL (reference sequence). The CDR3 spells CASSHRQGDSGNTIYF. In DNA, the CDR3 is TGTGCCAGCAGCCACCGACAGGGGGACTCTGGAAACACCATATATTTT.

The chain is built from TRBV7-9 and TRBJ2-2, with D maybe TRBD2 (6 bases). Germline loops: CDR1 SEHNR, CDR2 FQNEAQ (reference sequence). The CDR3 is made up of 14 amino acids. Trimming removed 5 bases from V and 1 base from J, with 8 bases in between. Written as DNA, the CDR3 is TGTGCCAGCAGCCACGGGGGGAACACCGGGGAGCTGTTTTTT. It specifies CASSHGGNTGELFF.

The chain couples TRBV7-9 to TRBJ2-5, with D hard to call. Germline V gives CDR1 SEHNR, CDR2 FQNEAQ (reference sequence). This CDR3 is built from 15 residues. The V and J ends lost 4 bases and 2 bases respectively, with 14 bases between them. DNA of the CDR3: TGTGCCAGCAGCTCCCTTTCAGACTGGCAAGAGACCCAGTACTTC. The encoded protein is CASSSLSDWQETQYF.